This TCR beta chain was observed in a study of OX40 agonist ivuxolimab in advanced cancers. Study background: Patients were 65% to 85% male with ages roughly 20 to 85, mean roughly 55.

Details on this clone: Its antigen remains unidentified.

The assay was immunoSEQ multiplex PCR, and TCRdb's table has in-frame clones only and misses some. The profile covers around 60,000 clones, with 70% to 90% appearing a single time and 2.5% to 3.5% taken by the ten largest. General study results and limits: Nonresponders included some who also had low normalized T-cell clonal expansion. Researchers did not establish what antigens the expanded peripheral T cells target.

Trimming pared 0 bases from V and 5 bases from J, leaving 4 bases between. Germline assignment: CDR1 SGHRS and CDR2 YFSETQ. The CDR3 length is 12 residues. Any history of autoimmune disease or systemic immunosuppression disqualified patients. The source of this sequence is an adult with an advanced solid tumor such as melanoma, head and neck, liver or kidney cancer. The rearrangement links TRBV5-1 to TRBJ2-3; D not certain. The specimen was CD4+ or CD8+ T cells sorted from blood, collected in a trial of the OX40 agonist ivuxolimab. The CDR3 bases are TGCGCCAGCAGCTTGGTGGGAGATACGCAGTATTTT. Translating gives CASSLVGDTQYF.